The 13 T cell receptor beta chains reported below all come from one sample, sequenced in a study of beta chain features in type 1 diabetes. Overall study findings and caveats: Moderately but significantly shorter TCRB CDR3s were found in Type 1 diabetes patients in all four CD4+ subsets.

The authors reverse transcribed all of the isolated RNA, so sequencing captured expressed TCRB transcripts. Here immunoSEQ multiplex PCR was the method, and the copy in TCRdb shows in-frame clones only, minus some. The table includes more than 300,000 clones, over 9% detected once. No antigens are known for them. Sequences were obtained from central memory CD4+ T cells from blood. These receptors came from a young man with type 1 diabetes.

This clone was detected only a few times. The CDR3 bases are TGTGCCAGCAGCCAACCCCCCAACAATGAGCAGTTCTTC. Encoded protein: CASSQPPNNEQFF. This sequence joins TRBV6-5 and TRBJ2-1, with D unclear. Per germline, CDR1 MNHEY and CDR2 SVGAGI. The CDR3 totals 13 residues. Trimming shortened V by 6 bases and J by 5 bases, and 11 bases separated the two germline ends.

This clone turned up a few times. The chain combines TRBV28 with TRBJ2-7; TRBD2 matches 11 bases. V was pared by 5 bases and J by 2 bases, with 5 bases of the junction left unmatched. The CDR3 length is 15 residues. Germline V lookup: CDR1 MDHEN, CDR2 SYDVKM. The DNA of the CDR3 is TGTGCCAGCAGTCTAGCGGGGGGCAGGACCTACGAGCAGTACTTC. It codes for CASSLAGGRTYEQYF. The full variable domain, its missing parts supplied by reference TRBV28 and TRBJ2-7, is DVKVTQSSRYLVKRTGEKVFLECVQDMDHENMFWYRQDPGLGLRLIYFSYDVKMKEKGDIPEGYSVSREKKERFSLILESASTNQTSMYLCASSLAGGRTYEQYFGPGTRLTVT.

This clone was seen a handful of times. The chain links TRBV5-1 to TRBJ2-7, with D tentatively TRBD1 (5 bases). V shed 2 bases and J shed 6 bases, with 15 bases lying between them. This CDR3 is 14 amino acids long. Per germline, CDR1 SGHRS and CDR2 YFSETQ. For the CDR3, the DNA is TGCGCCAGCAGCTTACCATATCAGGGAAGCGAGCAGTACTTC. This codes for CASSLPYQGSEQYF. Based on the CDR3 plus reference TRBV5-1 and TRBJ2-7, the full variable domain is KAGVTQTPRYLIKTRGQQVTLSCSPISGHRSVSWYQQTPGQGLQFLFEYFSETQRNKGNFPGRFSGRQFSNSRSEMNVSTLELGDSALYLCASSLPYQGSEQYFGPGTRLTVT.

In its sample, this clone was seen many times. The rearrangement joins TRBV27 to TRBJ2-7; no clear D gene. The ends were cut back, 4 bases at V and 3 bases at J, with 13 bases in the middle. The germline CDR1 and CDR2 sequences are MNHEY and SMNVEV (reference sequence). CDR3 length: 14 amino acids. The CDR3 DNA reads as TGTGCCAGCAGTTCCTGGACCTCAAACTACGAGCAGTACTTC. Translating it yields CASSSWTSNYEQYF.

This clone was observed a handful of times. The chain links TRBV5-6 to TRBJ1-1; TRBD1 might be the D (5 bases). This CDR3 spans 14 amino acids. CDR1 SGHDT and CDR2 YYEEEE come from the germline V gene. Trimming stripped 0 bases from V and 11 bases from J, with 17 bases between. CDR3 nucleotides: TGTGCCAGCAGCTTGGAGCAGGGACTCGGAAATGCTTTCTTT. Amino acids: CASSLEQGLGNAFF.

The sample holds a few counts of this clone. The chain links TRBV15 to TRBJ1-1, with 7 bases fitting TRBD1. The V and J ends lost 0 bases and 2 bases, in that order; junction bases with no gene match: 6. The V gene's germline CDR1 is LNHNV and CDR2 YYDKDF (reference sequence). This CDR3 is built from 16 residues. The CDR3 region has the DNA TGTGCCACCAGCAGAGATCAGGGGGTTGGCAACACTGAAGCTTTCTTT. Residues: CATSRDQGVGNTEAFF.

The V gene is TRBV2, the J gene TRBJ2-2, with TRBD1 matching over 8 bases. After removal of 7 bases from V and 8 bases from J, the junction contained 9 bases not matched to a gene. CDR3 length equals 14 residues. Germline CDR1 is SNHLY and CDR2 is FYNNEI. The CDR3 sequence: CASNYYRGSGELFF. In DNA, the CDR3 is TGTGCCAGCAATTACTACAGGGGGTCTGGGGAGCTGTTTTTT.

This sequence joins TRBV25-1 and TRBJ2-7; the D call may be TRBD1 or TRBD2 (6 bases each). From germline, CDR1 is MGHDK and CDR2 SYGVNS. V was trimmed by 4 bases and J by 7 bases, leaving 14 bases between them. The CDR3 loop spans 13 amino acids. CDR3 amino acids: CASSGTAGTEQYF. DNA for the CDR3: TGTGCCAGCAGTGGGACCGCGGGGACAGAGCAGTACTTC.

The chain has TRBV6-5 and TRBJ1-1; 8 positions agree with TRBD1. From germline, CDR1 is MNHEY and CDR2 SVGAGI. Trimming at V came to 6 bases and at J to 2 bases, leaving 5 bases not matched to a gene. The CDR3 spans 14 residues. For the CDR3, the DNA is TGTGCCAGCAGGAAGGGACAGGCAAACACTGAAGCTTTCTTT. This translates into CASRKGQANTEAFF.

The V call is TRBV28, the J call TRBJ1-4, with a possible D match to TRBD1 (6 bases). V was trimmed by 6 bases and J by 3 bases, leaving 20 bases between them. The CDR3 has 17 residues. From germline, CDR1 is MDHEN and CDR2 SYDVKM. Here the CDR3 reads CASRPGGGAGANEKLFF. CDR3 sequence (DNA): TGTGCCAGCAGGCCCGGCGGGGGGGCTGGAGCTAATGAAAAACTGTTTTTT.

This sequence joins TRBV30 and TRBJ1-4, with D maybe TRBD1 (6 bases). Deletions cut 3 bases from V and 8 bases from J, with 10 bases between. The CDR3 contains 12 residues. Germline V gene lookup returns CDR1 GTSNPN and CDR2 SVGIG (reference sequence). Here the CDR3 reads CAWRQGEEKLFF. As DNA, the CDR3 is TGTGCCTGGAGACAGGGTGAGGAAAAACTGTTTTTT.

This clone has more than one count but fewer than ten. The chain carries TRBV9 and TRBJ2-2; D could derive from TRBD1 or TRBD2 (5 bases each). Trimming removed 0 bases from V and 3 bases from J, with 12 bases in between. Germline loops: CDR1 SGDLS, CDR2 YYNGEE. This CDR3 region has 16 residues. CDR3 sequence (DNA): TGTGCCAGCAGCGTAGGCTCGAGGGGCTACACCGGGGAGCTGTTTTTT. Translated, it gives CASSVGSRGYTGELFF.

This clone was counted a few times. The chain links TRBV11-2 to TRBJ2-7; D unclear. This CDR3 is 14 amino acids long. The germline V gene encodes CDR1 SGHAT and CDR2 FQNNGV. The V gene lost 3 bases and the J gene lost 2 bases, with 11 bases spanning the gap. The DNA for the CDR3 is TGTGCCAGCAGCTTGGGATCTGGGGCCTACGAGCAGTACTTC. The encoded protein is CASSLGSGAYEQYF.